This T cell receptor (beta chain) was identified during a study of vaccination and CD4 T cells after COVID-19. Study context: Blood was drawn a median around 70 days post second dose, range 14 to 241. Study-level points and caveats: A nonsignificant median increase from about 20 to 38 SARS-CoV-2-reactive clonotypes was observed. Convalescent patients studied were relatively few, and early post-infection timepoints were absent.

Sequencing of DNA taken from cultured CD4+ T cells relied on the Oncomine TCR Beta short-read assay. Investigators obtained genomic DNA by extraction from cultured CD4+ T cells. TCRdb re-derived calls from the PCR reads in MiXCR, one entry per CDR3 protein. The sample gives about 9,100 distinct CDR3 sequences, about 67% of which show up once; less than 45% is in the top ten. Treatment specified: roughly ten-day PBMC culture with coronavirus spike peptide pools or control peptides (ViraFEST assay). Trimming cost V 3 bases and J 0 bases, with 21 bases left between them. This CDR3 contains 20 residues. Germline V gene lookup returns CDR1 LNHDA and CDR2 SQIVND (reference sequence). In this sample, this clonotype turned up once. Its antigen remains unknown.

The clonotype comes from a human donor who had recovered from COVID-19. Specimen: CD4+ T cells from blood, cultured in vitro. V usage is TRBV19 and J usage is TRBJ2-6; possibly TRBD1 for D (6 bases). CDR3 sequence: CASSMGRTEGFISGANVLTF. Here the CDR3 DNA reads TGTGCCAGTAGTATGGGCCGGACAGAAGGGTTTATCTCTGGGGCCAACGTCCTGACTTTC. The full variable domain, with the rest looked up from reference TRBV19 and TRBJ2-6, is DGGITQSPKYLFRKEGQNVTLSCEQNLNHDAMYWYRQDPGQGLRLIYYSQIVNDFQKGDIAEGYSVSREKKESFPLTVTSAQKNPTAFYLCASSMGRTEGFISGANVLTFGAGSRLTVL.